This T cell receptor beta chain originates from a study of OX40 agonist ivuxolimab in advanced cancers. The data were produced by immunoSEQ multiplex PCR, yet TCRdb's version contains in-frame clones alone and is incomplete. The table lists 9,500 to 15,000 clones, roughly 71% of them singletons, with 12% in the top ten. Germline V gene data show CDR1 as MNHEY and CDR2 as SVGAGI. Trimming cost V 7 bases and J 0 bases, with 10 bases left between them. The CDR3 consists of 14 residues. V is TRBV6-5 and J is TRBJ2-1, with D possibly being TRBD1 (5 bases). The origin of this receptor is an adult with an advanced solid tumor such as melanoma, head and neck, liver or kidney cancer. Sequenced material: CD4+ or CD8+ T cells sorted from blood, taken in a trial of the OX40 agonist ivuxolimab. The DNA for the CDR3 is TGTGCCAGCAAATTCAGGGACTCCTACAATGAGCAGTTCTTC. Its translation: CASKFRDSYNEQFF.